These 8 T cell receptor beta chains originate from one sample sequenced in a study of blood T cells in healthy people across ages. Using a J-beta primer mix together with a sample-barcoded 5' primer, a second PCR was run for roughly 6 to 11 cycles. TCRdb processed the 5' RACE reads anew with MiXCR; each CDR3 protein has one entry. Among about 400,000 distinct CDR3 sequences listed, roughly half were seen once. Sequenced sample: blood. The receptors were gathered from a man aged 55 to 69 in good health.

The table lists this clonotype with a few counts. The chain combines TRBV7-9 with TRBJ2-7, with D maybe TRBD1 (6 bases). This CDR3 region has 13 residues. The germline V gene has CDR1 SEHNR and CDR2 FQNEAQ (reference sequence). V gave up 0 bases and J gave up 6 bases, with 9 bases separating them. The CDR3 reads CASSLAQGSEQYF. In DNA form, the CDR3 reads TGTGCCAGCAGCTTAGCGCAGGGGAGCGAGCAGTACTTC.

This clonotype was counted ten times or more. The chain combines TRBV6-5 with TRBJ2-7; 12 nucleotides agree with TRBD2. V was pared by 1 base and J by 6 bases, with 7 bases of the junction left unmatched. The CDR3 is 16 amino acids. CDR1 is MNHEY, CDR2 SVGAGI, per germline. Written as DNA, the CDR3 is TGTGCCAGCAGTTACTTTGCTAGCGGGAGGGCCGGCGAGCAGTACTTC. This encodes CASSYFASGRAGEQYF.

This clonotype has more than one count but fewer than ten. The V call is TRBV14, the J call TRBJ1-2; tentatively, D is TRBD1 (5 bases). The CDR3 is 15 residues long. From germline, CDR1 is SGHDN and CDR2 FVKESK. V was cut by 0 bases and J by 2 bases, with 10 bases left in between. The CDR3 is CASSQERGLNYGYTF. For the CDR3, the DNA is TGTGCCAGCAGCCAAGAGCGGGGACTGAACTATGGCTACACCTTC.

The chain is built from TRBV10-2 and TRBJ1-1; TRBD1 might be the D (5 bases). V shed 3 bases and J shed 7 bases, with 9 bases lying between them. In germline, CDR1 is WSHSY, CDR2 SAAADI. This CDR3 spans 12 amino acids. The DNA for the CDR3 is TGCGCCAGCAGTGATAACAGGCGTGAAGCTTTCTTT. It codes for CASSDNRREAFF.

This clonotype was observed many times. This chain uses TRBV12-3 or TRBV12-4 with TRBJ1-6; D is uncertain. The CDR3 covers 13 residues. Trimming left V 2 bases short and J 7 bases short, with 6 bases between. The CDR3 reads CASSLRRNSPLHF. DNA of the CDR3: TGTGCCAGCAGTTTAAGGCGGAATTCACCCCTCCACTTT.

This clonotype was seen once. It may be a read error: a sequence one base away is much more abundant. CDR3 sequence reads: CSATGTSSEEAQYF. Written as DNA, the CDR3 is TGCAGTGCAACGGGGACTAGCAGCGAAGAGGCCCAGTACTTC. V gene TRBV20-1 combines with J gene TRBJ2-5, with 9 bases aligning to TRBD2. This CDR3 comprises 14 residues. Germline CDR1 is DFQATT and CDR2 is SNEGSKA (reference sequence).

The V gene is TRBV5-6, the J gene TRBJ2-7; D might be TRBD2 (5 bases). The germline V gene encodes CDR1 SGHDT and CDR2 YYEEEE. The CDR3 consists of 13 residues. V was clipped by 4 bases and J by 5 bases, with 13 bases between them. The DNA of the CDR3 is TGTGCCAGCAGCAGCGGAGTACTGGACGAGCAGTACTTC. Protein product: CASSSGVLDEQYF. The full variable domain, its missing parts supplied by reference TRBV5-6 and TRBJ2-7, is DAGVTQSPTHLIKTRGQQVTLRCSPKSGHDTVSWYQQALGQGPQFIFQYYEEEERQRGNFPDRFSGHQFPNYSSELNVNALLLGDSALYLCASSSGVLDEQYFGPGTRLTVT.

There are a few counts of this clonotype. The rearrangement links TRBV20-1 to TRBJ2-3; 10 bases map to TRBD2. J was trimmed by 0 bases and V by 6 bases; bases with no gene match: 9. The CDR3 loop spans 16 amino acids. Germline V gene sequence: CDR1 DFQATT, CDR2 SNEGSKA (reference sequence). The CDR3: CSAGPLSGGSTDTQYF. The CDR3 DNA is TGCAGTGCAGGTCCACTTAGCGGGGGGAGCACAGATACGCAGTATTTT.